A single sample gave rise to the 7 T cell receptor beta chains below, sequenced in a study of blood T cell repertoires in COVID-19. This table comes from immunoSEQ multiplex PCR, and its TCRdb copy is limited to in-frame clones, with some not included. The table lists 200,000 to 250,000 clones, 82% of them singletons, with more than 3% in the top ten. The sample taken for sequencing was PBMCs or T cells enriched from blood (not recorded which). These receptors all come from a woman aged 55-69 years who had recovered from COVID-19.

The rearrangement joins TRBV10-2 to TRBJ1-2, with TRBD1 matching 7 bases. V was pared by 3 bases and J by 3 bases, with 1 base of the junction left unmatched. The CDR3 has 13 residues. In germline, CDR1 is WSHSY, CDR2 SAAADI. In DNA, the CDR3 is TGCGCCAGCAGTGAAACAGGGGACTATGGCTACACCTTC. It encodes CASSETGDYGYTF.

The chain combines TRBV11-2 with TRBJ1-2, with D maybe TRBD1 (5 bases). This CDR3 has 13 amino acids. V dropped 5 bases and J dropped 1 base, with 8 bases sitting between them. The germline V gene encodes CDR1 SGHAT and CDR2 FQNNGV. Here the CDR3 reads CASSQGYNYGYTF. CDR3 nucleotide sequence: TGTGCCAGCAGCCAGGGATATAACTATGGCTACACCTTC.

This clone was seen a few times. This chain connects TRBV5-1 to TRBJ2-7; D perhaps matches TRBD2 (6 bases). This CDR3 contains 14 residues. Trimming left V 4 bases short and J 7 bases short, with 18 bases between. Looked up from germline, CDR1 is SGHRS and CDR2 is YFSETQ. The CDR3 loop is CASSGRLATGEQYF. CDR3 DNA sequence: TGCGCCAGCAGCGGGCGGCTAGCGACCGGGGAGCAGTACTTC.

The chain is built from TRBV6-5 and TRBJ2-5; 8 bases line up with TRBD2. Germline V gene data show CDR1 as MNHEY and CDR2 as SVGAGI. Trimming removed 3 bases from V and 5 bases from J; junction bases left unmatched: 8. The CDR3 consists of 15 residues. This CDR3 is CASSYPTGGMETQYF. In DNA, the CDR3 is TGTGCCAGCAGTTATCCGACGGGGGGGATGGAGACCCAGTACTTC.

The genes are TRBV12-5 and TRBJ2-7, with D possibly matching TRBD1 (5 bases). The CDR3 spans 11 residues. The V end lost 4 bases, the J end lost 7 bases, and 8 bases lay between the germline ends. In germline, CDR1 is LGHNT, CDR2 FRNRAP. CDR3 protein: CASGWGREQYF. DNA for the CDR3: TGTGCTAGTGGTTGGGGCAGGGAGCAGTACTTC.

This chain links TRBV4-1 with TRBJ2-1; 8 bases align to TRBD2. Germline CDR1 reads MGHRA; CDR2 reads YSYEKL. The CDR3 spans 17 residues. J lost 6 bases, V lost 0 bases, and 10 bases had no gene match. In DNA, the CDR3 is TGCGCCAGCAGCCAAGATTCGGAGCGGGAGATCGGCAATGAGCAGTTCTTC. Protein product: CASSQDSEREIGNEQFF.

This rearrangement joins TRBV29-1 to TRBJ1-1; 10 bases align to TRBD1. Germline CDR1 is SQVTM and CDR2 is ANQGSEA. Trimming cost V 5 bases and J 5 bases; bases outside gene matches: 11. The length of the CDR3 is 15 residues. The CDR3, as DNA: TGCAGCGTTTTCCCGGGACAGGGGAGTAGTACTGAAGCTTTCTTT. Encoded protein: CSVFPGQGSSTEAFF.